Presented here are 17 T cell receptor beta chains from one specimen sequenced in a study of glioma-infiltrating T cells. The iRepertoire nested amplicon-rescue multiplex PCR amplified TCR alpha and beta CDR3s from RNA. TCRdb reprocessed the multiplex PCR reads with MiXCR, giving one entry per CDR3 protein. Seen here are about 10,000 distinct CDR3 sequences, approximately 57% observed once, and the top ten hold less than 25%. Sequencing was carried out using glioma tissue, nonneoplastic brain tissue, or PBMCs (not recorded which). The receptor set was obtained from a human donor with low-grade glioma or glioblastoma, undergoing nonglioma brain surgery, or in good health (not recorded which).

This clonotype is medium-sized. This chain uses TRBV4-2 with TRBJ1-1; perhaps TRBD1 as D (5 bases). There are 14 residues in the CDR3. The ends were cut back, 8 bases at V and 0 bases at J, with 13 bases in the middle. The germline V gene has CDR1 LGHNA and CDR2 YNFKEQ. The CDR3 loop is CASGGAIMNTEAFF. The CDR3 coding sequence is TGTGCCAGCGGAGGGGCAATTATGAACACTGAAGCTTTCTTT.

The J gene is TRBJ1-2, the V gene TRBV20-1; perhaps TRBD1 as D (5 bases). CDR3 size: 13 residues. CDR1 and CDR2 from the germline V gene are DFQATT and SNEGSKA (reference sequence). The V end lost 7 bases, the J end lost 4 bases, and 16 bases lay between the germline ends. CDR3 nucleotides: TGCAGTGGTAACGAGGGGCAGTGCTATGGCTACACCTTC. Translation: CSGNEGQCYGYTF.

This clonotype was seen a few times. This may stem from a read error, because a much larger clone lies one nucleotide away. This chain connects TRBV18 to TRBJ2-4; TRBD1 matches at 7 bases. The CDR3 is 13 residues long. The germline V gene encodes CDR1 KGHSH and CDR2 LQKENI. The CDR3 loop is CASLETGKSIQYF. CDR3 DNA: TGTGCCAGCTTAGAGACAGGGAAAAGCATTCAGTACTTC.

This clonotype was observed a few times. This chain joins TRBV25-1 and TRBJ1-1; possible D gene TRBD1, 6 bases. V was pared by 9 bases and J by 5 bases, with 16 bases between. The CDR3 totals 13 residues. Germline values: CDR1 MGHDK, CDR2 SYGVNS. Here the CDR3 reads CASPTGSVTEAFF. The CDR3 DNA is TGTGCCAGTCCTACAGGGAGTGTGACTGAAGCTTTCTTT.

This clonotype was recorded at least ten times. The V gene is TRBV5-1, the J gene TRBJ1-2; 9 positions match TRBD1. The CDR3 contains 15 residues. CDR1 and CDR2 (germline): SGHRS, YFSETQ. V lost 4 bases to trimming and J lost 4 bases; unmatched junction nucleotides: 8. The CDR3 coding sequence is TGCGCCAGCAGCACCGGACAGGGGCTGAGCTATGGCTACACCTTC. Translated, it gives CASSTGQGLSYGYTF.

The chain links TRBV2 to TRBJ2-1; 10 bases fit TRBD2. The germline gives CDR1 SNHLY, CDR2 FYNNEI. The length of the CDR3 is 14 residues. In nucleotides, the CDR3 is TGTGTTAGCAGTAAAGCGGGAGGGCCTAAGGAGCAGTTCTTC. The encoded protein is CVSSKAGGPKEQFF.

The chain links TRBV20-1 to TRBJ2-3; D may be TRBD1 (6 bases). CDR1 is DFQATT, CDR2 SNEGSKA, per germline (reference sequence). CDR3 size: 16 residues. The V gene lost 6 bases and the J gene lost 2 bases, with 21 bases spanning the gap. The CDR3 bases are TGCAGTGCCCAATCCGTATACAGGGTAGCCACAGATACGCAGTATTTT. Its protein is CSAQSVYRVATDTQYF.

The chain has TRBV28 and TRBJ2-7; D is tentatively TRBD1 or TRBD2 (6 bases each). Trimming left V 2 bases short and J 2 bases short, with 13 bases between. Germline CDR1 reads MDHEN; CDR2 reads SYDVKM. The CDR3 runs to 15 residues. DNA for the CDR3: TGTGCCAGCAGTTTAGCAAAGGGGGGCACCTACGAGCAGTACTTC. It encodes CASSLAKGGTYEQYF.

This clonotype is labeled as medium-sized (0.01 to 0.1%). J is TRBJ1-1 and V is TRBV19; 7 bases align to TRBD1. Germline V gene data show CDR1 as LNHDA and CDR2 as SQIVND (reference sequence). There are 13 residues in the CDR3. The J segment lost 0 bases and the V segment lost 6 bases, leaving 1 base of the junction unmatched. CDR3 sequence: CASSTGVNTEAFF. The CDR3 region has the DNA TGTGCCAGTAGCACAGGGGTGAACACTGAAGCTTTCTTT. Full variable domain (remainder filled in from reference TRBV19 and TRBJ1-1): DGGITQSPKYLFRKEGQNVTLSCEQNLNHDAMYWYRQDPGQGLRLIYYSQIVNDFQKGDIAEGYSVSREKKESFPLTVTSAQKNPTAFYLCASSTGVNTEAFFGQGTRLTVV.

The table lists this clonotype with a count of one. A junction end diverges from the germline sequence, so it may reflect a read error. The chain links TRBV24-1 to TRBJ2-6, with TRBD1 matching 8 bases. The CDR3 runs to 17 residues. The V gene's germline CDR1 is KGHDR and CDR2 SFDVKD. CDR3 in DNA: TGTGCCACCAGTGATGCACGACAGGGGCAAGGGGCCGACGTACTGACTTTC. It is translated as CATSDARQGQGADVLTF.

The rearrangement joins TRBV4-2 to TRBJ2-7, with TRBD2 matching over 8 bases. The CDR3 runs 16 residues. The ends lost 1 base at V and 6 bases at J; junction bases unmatched: 11. CDR1 is LGHNA, CDR2 YNFKEQ, per germline. CDR3 coding DNA: TGTGCCAGCAGCCAAGGAGCGGGACTAGGATCGGCCGAGCAGTACTTC. Its translation is CASSQGAGLGSAEQYF.

This clonotype is labeled as medium-sized (0.01 to 0.1%). The CDR3 is CASSRVRDEAFF. In DNA, the CDR3 is TGTGCCAGCAGTAGAGTGAGAGATGAAGCTTTCTTT. J is TRBJ1-1 and V is TRBV14; D remains unclear. Per the germline V gene, CDR1 is SGHDN and CDR2 is FVKESK. There are 12 residues in the CDR3. V was pared by 6 bases and J by 7 bases, with 12 bases between.

This clonotype has a count of ten or more. V gene TRBV2 combines with J gene TRBJ2-3; D not certain. The V end was cut by 3 bases, the J end by 0 bases, with 4 bases between. CDR3 length: 13 residues. Germline CDR1 SNHLY, CDR2 FYNNEI. In DNA form, the CDR3 reads TGTGCCAGCAGTGACAGGAGCACAGATACGCAGTATTTT. Translating it yields CASSDRSTDTQYF.

In regard to this clonotype: A read error is possible here, since a much larger clone lies one base away. V gene TRBV29-1 combines with J gene TRBJ1-2, with 9 bases identical to TRBD1. CDR1 is SQVTM, CDR2 ANQGSEA, per germline. The CDR3 totals 14 residues. The junction had 11 bases not matched to a gene; V was cut back by 6 bases and J by 6 bases. The CDR3, as DNA: TGCAGCGTGGTTGGGACAGGGACTTGGGATGGCTACACCTTC. It is translated as CSVVGTGTWDGYTF.

This clonotype came up once. This chain links TRBV6-2 or TRBV6-3 with TRBJ2-1; D is perhaps TRBD1 or TRBD2 (5 bases each). V dropped 6 bases and J dropped 6 bases, with 21 bases sitting between them. Germline loops: CDR1 MNHEY, CDR2 SVGEGT. There are 16 residues in the CDR3. The CDR3 here is CASRIDSPGLPNEQFF. CDR3 nucleotides: TGTGCCAGCAGAATCGACAGCCCGGGATTGCCCAATGAGCAGTTCTTC.

This clonotype was counted many times. A single base separates this from a much larger clone, so it may be a read error. The V and J genes are TRBV20-1 and TRBJ2-1, with D tentatively TRBD2 (6 bases). CDR1 DFQATT and CDR2 SNEGSKA come from the germline V gene (reference sequence). Trimming took 3 bases from V and 6 from J, leaving 12 bases between them. This CDR3 is 13 amino acids long. CDR3 nucleotide sequence: TGCAGTGCTAGGCGGCGGGGATGCAATGAGCAGTTCTTC. Protein product: CSARRRGCNEQFF.

As for this clonotype: The junction and the germline gene differ at one end; a read error may be behind it. The chain employs TRBV6-5 and TRBJ2-5; the D gene is possibly TRBD1 (6 bases). The germline gives CDR1 MNHEY, CDR2 SVGAGI. This CDR3 is built from 13 residues. The CDR3 sequence is CASSSDSNEIQYF. The CDR3 DNA reads TGTGCCAGCAGTTCGGACAGCAATGAGATCCAGTACTTC.